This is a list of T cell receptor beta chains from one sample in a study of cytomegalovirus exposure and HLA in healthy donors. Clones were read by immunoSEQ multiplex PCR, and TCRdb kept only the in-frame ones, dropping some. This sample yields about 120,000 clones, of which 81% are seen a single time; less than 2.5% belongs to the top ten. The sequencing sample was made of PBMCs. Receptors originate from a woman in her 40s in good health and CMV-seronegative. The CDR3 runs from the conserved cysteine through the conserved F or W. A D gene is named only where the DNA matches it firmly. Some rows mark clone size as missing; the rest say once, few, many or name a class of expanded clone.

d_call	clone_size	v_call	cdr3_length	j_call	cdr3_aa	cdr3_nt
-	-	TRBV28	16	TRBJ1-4	CASSFIRGTINEKLFF	TGTGCCAGCAGTTTTATCAGGGGTACAATTAATGAAAAACTGTTTTTT
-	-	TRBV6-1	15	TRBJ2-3	CASNSQGRDTDTQYF	TGTGCCAGCAATTCACAGGGAAGGGACACAGATACGCAGTATTTT
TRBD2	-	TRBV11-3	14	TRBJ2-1	CASSLGLAGGEQFF	TGTGCCAGCAGCCTGGGACTAGCGGGAGGTGAGCAGTTCTTC
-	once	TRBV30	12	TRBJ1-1	CAWSIGVTEAFF	TGTGCCTGGAGTATCGGGGTCACTGAAGCTTTCTTT
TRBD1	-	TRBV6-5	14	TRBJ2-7	CASGQRGTGHEQYF	TGTGCCAGCGGACAACGCGGGACAGGCCACGAGCAGTACTTC
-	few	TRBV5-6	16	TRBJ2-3	CASSPVSWRAGDTQYF	TGTGCCAGCAGTCCTGTCTCGTGGAGGGCCGGAGATACGCAGTATTTT
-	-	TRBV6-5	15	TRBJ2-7	CASSVPKGLAYEQYF	TGTGCCAGCAGTGTTCCTAAGGGGTTGGCCTACGAGCAGTACTTC
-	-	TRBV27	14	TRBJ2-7	CASSFTGSSYEQYF	TGTGCCAGCAGTTTTACAGGGAGCTCCTACGAGCAGTACTTC
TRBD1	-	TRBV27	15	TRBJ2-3	CASSFGQGSTDTQYF	TGTGCCAGCAGTTTCGGACAGGGGAGCACAGATACGCAGTATTTT
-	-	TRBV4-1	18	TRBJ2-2	CASSQDRGGGPNTGELFF	TGCGCCAGCAGCCAAGATAGAGGGGGGGGGCCGAACACCGGGGAGCTGTTTTTT
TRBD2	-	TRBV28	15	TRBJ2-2	CASSHHRGDTGELFF	TGTGCCAGCAGTCATCATCGGGGGGACACCGGGGAGCTGTTTTTT
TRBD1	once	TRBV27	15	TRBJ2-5	CASSGGQGLQETQYF	TGTGCCAGCTCAGGAGGACAGGGGCTCCAAGAGACCCAGTACTTC
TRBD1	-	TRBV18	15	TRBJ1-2	CASSRTGGAGYGYTF	TGTGCCAGCTCACGGACAGGGGGCGCGGGCTATGGCTACACCTTC
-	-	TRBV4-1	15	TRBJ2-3	CASSLSADFQDTQYF	TGCGCCAGCAGCCTGTCAGCGGATTTTCAAGATACGCAGTATTTT
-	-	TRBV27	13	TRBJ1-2	CASSLGGFYGYTF	TGTGCCAGCAGTTTAGGGGGGTTCTATGGCTACACCTTC
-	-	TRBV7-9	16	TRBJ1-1	CASSLHKGVMNTEAFF	TGTGCCAGCAGCTTACATAAGGGGGTTATGAACACTGAAGCTTTCTTT
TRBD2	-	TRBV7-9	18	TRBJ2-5	CASSLLPGRGAPGETQYF	TGTGCCAGCAGCTTACTTCCGGGGCGGGGGGCGCCGGGGGAGACCCAGTACTTC
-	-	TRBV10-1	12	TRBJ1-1	CASSEDSTEAFF	TGCGCCAGCAGTGAGGACAGCACTGAAGCTTTCTTT
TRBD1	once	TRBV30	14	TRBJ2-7	CAWSGDSQSYEQYF	TGTGCCTGGAGTGGGGACAGCCAATCCTACGAGCAGTACTTC
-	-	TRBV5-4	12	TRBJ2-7	CASTDSSYEQYF	TGTGCCAGCACGGACAGCTCCTACGAGCAGTACTTC
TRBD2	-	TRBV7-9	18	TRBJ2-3	CASSPPSLAGGRADTQYF	TGTGCCAGCAGCCCCCCGAGCCTAGCGGGGGGGCGTGCAGATACGCAGTATTTT
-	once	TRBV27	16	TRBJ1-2	CASSLDSGTPNYGYTF	TGTGCCAGCAGTCTAGACTCCGGGACTCCTAACTATGGCTACACCTTC
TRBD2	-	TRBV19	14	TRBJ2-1	CASSTLAGGSEQFF	TGTGCCAGTAGCACTCTAGCGGGAGGGTCTGAGCAGTTCTTC
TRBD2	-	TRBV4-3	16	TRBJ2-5	CASSQVRRGSNETQYF	TGCGCCAGCAGCCAAGTACGTCGCGGGAGTAATGAGACCCAGTACTTC
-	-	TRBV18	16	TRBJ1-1	CASSPNAGAASGEAFF	TGTGCCAGCTCACCAAATGCAGGGGCCGCGAGTGGGGAAGCTTTCTTT
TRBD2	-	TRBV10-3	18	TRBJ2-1	CAISESKQREYSYNEQFF	TGTGCCATCAGTGAGTCGAAACAGCGGGAATACTCCTACAATGAGCAGTTCTTC
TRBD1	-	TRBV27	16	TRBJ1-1	CASSSRQGRDFTEAFF	TGTGCCAGCAGTTCTCGACAGGGGCGGGATTTCACTGAAGCTTTCTTT
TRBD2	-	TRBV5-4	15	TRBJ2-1	CASSLEGAGVNEQFF	TGTGCCAGCAGCTTGGAGGGAGCGGGAGTCAATGAGCAGTTCTTC
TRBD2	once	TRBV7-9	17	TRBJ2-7	CSSSLTLAGGTSYEQYF	TGTTCCAGCAGCTTAACACTAGCGGGGGGCACCTCCTACGAGCAGTACTTC
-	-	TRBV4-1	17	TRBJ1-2	CASSQGIPRQVNYGYTF	TGCGCCAGCAGCCAAGGAATCCCGAGACAGGTTAACTATGGCTACACCTTC
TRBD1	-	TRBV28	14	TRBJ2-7	CASSEFQGAREQYF	TGTGCCAGCAGTGAGTTCCAGGGGGCGAGGGAGCAGTACTTC
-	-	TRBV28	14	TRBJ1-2	CASSLFGGIYGYTF	TGTGCCAGCAGTTTATTCGGGGGGATCTATGGCTACACCTTC
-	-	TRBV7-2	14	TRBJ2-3	CASSLSGGTDTQYF	TGTGCCAGCAGCTTAAGTGGAGGCACAGATACGCAGTATTTT
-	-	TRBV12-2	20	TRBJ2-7	CASRTSTGTSGRPGSYEQYF	TGTGCAAGTCGCACAAGTACCGGGACTAGCGGGAGGCCCGGCTCCTACGAGCAGTACTTC
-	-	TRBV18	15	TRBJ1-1	CASSPRSIMNTEAFF	TGTGCCAGCTCACCCCGTTCTATCATGAACACTGAAGCTTTCTTT
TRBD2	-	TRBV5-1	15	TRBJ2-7	CASSGGGGSSYEQYF	TGCGCCAGCAGCGGGGGGGGAGGGAGCTCCTACGAGCAGTACTTC
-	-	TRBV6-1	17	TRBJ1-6	CASSDPRGRVYNSPLHF	TGTGCCAGCAGTGATCCACGAGGGAGGGTGTATAATTCACCCCTCCACTTT
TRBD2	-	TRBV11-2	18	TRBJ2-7	CASSLGGKTSGNSYEQYF	TGTGCCAGCAGCTTAGGGGGGAAGACTAGCGGAAATAGTTACGAGCAGTACTTC
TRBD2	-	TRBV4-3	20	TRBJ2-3	CASSQGRGTSGGTPTDTQYF	TGCGCCAGCAGCCAAGGGAGGGGGACTAGCGGGGGGACTCCTACAGATACGCAGTATTTT
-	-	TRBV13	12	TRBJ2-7	CASSFKADEQYF	TGTGCCAGCAGCTTTAAGGCGGACGAGCAGTACTTC
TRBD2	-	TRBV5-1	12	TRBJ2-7	CASSNGLAELHF	TGCGCCAGCAGCAACGGACTAGCGGAGCTTCACTTC
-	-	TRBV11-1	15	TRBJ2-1	CASSSGGGSYNEQFF	TGTGCCAGCAGCAGTGGGGGCGGGTCCTACAATGAGCAGTTCTTC
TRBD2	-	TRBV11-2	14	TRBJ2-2	CAGGERGNTGELFF	TGTGCTGGGGGGGAGCGGGGGAACACCGGGGAGCTGTTTTTT
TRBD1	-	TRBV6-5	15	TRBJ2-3	CASSYRDSSTDTQYF	TGTGCCAGCAGTTACCGGGACAGTAGCACAGATACGCAGTATTTT
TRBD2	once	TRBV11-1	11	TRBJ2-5	CASSWGGTQYF	TGTGCCAGCAGCTGGGGGGGGACCCAGTACTTC
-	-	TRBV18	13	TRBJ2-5	CASSPLERETQYF	TGTGCCAGCTCACCATTGGAGCGAGAGACCCAGTACTTC
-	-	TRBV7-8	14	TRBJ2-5	CASSRLRPGETQYF	TGTGCCAGCAGCAGATTACGCCCGGGGGAGACCCAGTACTTC
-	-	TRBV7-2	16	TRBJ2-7	CASSLWAGMGFYEQYF	TGTGCCAGCAGCTTATGGGCGGGGATGGGATTCTACGAGCAGTACTTC
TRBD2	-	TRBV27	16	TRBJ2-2	CASTPLAGGNTGELFF	TGTGCCAGCACCCCTCTAGCGGGAGGGAACACCGGGGAGCTGTTTTTT